Sequencing of this TCR beta chain was carried out in a study of OX40 agonist ivuxolimab in advanced cancers. About the study: Intravenous ivuxolimab was administered to patients every 2 weeks at 0.01 to 10 mg/kg. Cancers in dose escalation were hepatocellular, melanoma, renal cell and head and neck.

Study outcomes and limitations: CD8+ T cells were the subset that, on average, had more expanded clones than CD4+. Dose levels from 0.1 to 3.0 mg/kg saw CD4+ and CD8+ blood T cells expand clonally by week 6.

Note on this clone: The antigen remains undetermined.

The data were produced by immunoSEQ multiplex PCR, yet TCRdb's version contains in-frame clones alone and is incomplete. The table records about 58,000 clones, about 82% of them present only once. Germline lookup yields CDR1 SEHNR and CDR2 FQNEAQ (reference sequence). The CDR3 spans 11 residues. The rearrangement uses TRBV7-9 and TRBJ2-5, with D uncertain. The J call is doubtful: the DNA matches TRBJ2-7 better. The sequencing used CD4+ or CD8+ T cells sorted from blood, collected in a trial of the OX40 agonist ivuxolimab. This sequence was found in an adult with an advanced solid tumor such as melanoma, head and neck, liver or kidney cancer. The CDR3 region has the DNA TGTGCCAGCAGCTTCCAATACGAGCAGTACTTC. Translation gives CASSFQYEQYF.